The 28 T cell receptor beta chains presented below share a single source sample, sequenced in a study of long-term antiretroviral therapy in people with HIV. The immunoSEQ assay was v3.0, run at survey level. This table comes from immunoSEQ multiplex PCR, and its TCRdb copy is limited to in-frame clones, with some not included. Counted here are 9,500 to 15,000 clones, about 80% occurring once; the ten biggest clones make up around a sixth. The input for sequencing was unsorted PBMCs, taken around 8.1 years after starting antiretroviral therapy. The source of these receptors is a man aged 45-60 years with HIV.

This clone was seen once. This chain uses TRBV2 with TRBJ2-1; 10 nucleotides agree with TRBD2. The CDR3 has 16 amino acids. Looked up from germline, CDR1 is SNHLY and CDR2 is FYNNEI. V gave up 1 base and J gave up 6 bases; unmatched junction bases: 6. CDR3 loop: CASSEESSGGSNEQFF. In DNA, the CDR3 is TGTGCCAGCAGTGAAGAGTCTAGCGGGGGTAGCAATGAGCAGTTCTTC.

The chain links TRBV29-1 to TRBJ2-7, with TRBD1 as a possible D gene (6 bases). From germline, CDR1 is SQVTM and CDR2 ANQGSEA. V lost 0 bases and J 0 bases, leaving 9 bases between the germline ends. This CDR3 has 14 residues. CDR3 sequence (DNA): TGCAGCGTTGAAGACAGGGGAAGCTCCTACGAGCAGTACTTC. Translated: CSVEDRGSSYEQYF.

This rearrangement joins TRBV6-4 to TRBJ2-2; 12 nucleotides match TRBD2. V gave up 5 bases and J gave up 2 bases; unmatched junction bases: 3. The CDR3 has 16 amino acids. Germline CDR1 and CDR2: MRHNA and SNTAGT. The CDR3 here is CASSPSGGANTGELFF. CDR3 DNA: TGTGCCAGCAGTCCTAGCGGGGGGGCAAACACCGGGGAGCTGTTTTTT.

The CDR3: CASRPSGGPWNEQFF. The DNA for the CDR3 is TGTGCCAGCAGACCCTCGGGGGGGCCTTGGAATGAGCAGTTCTTC. This chain links TRBV14 with TRBJ2-1, with 8 bases that match TRBD2. Germline V gene sequence: CDR1 SGHDN, CDR2 FVKESK. V was pared by 6 bases and J by 7 bases, with 11 bases of the junction left unmatched. There are 15 residues in the CDR3.

The chain uses TRBV6-1 and TRBJ1-1; D not certain. The CDR3 runs 13 residues. Trimming removed 8 bases from V and 4 bases from J, with 14 bases in between. Germline V gene data show CDR1 as MNHNS and CDR2 as SASEGT. The CDR3 DNA sequence: TGTGCCAGCTTGGGTCCTTGGGGCACTGAAGCTTTCTTT. Translation: CASLGPWGTEAFF.

The chain combines TRBV6-6 with TRBJ2-2, with 8 bases identical to TRBD1. CDR1 is MNHNY and CDR2 is SVGAGI in the germline V gene (reference sequence). V lost 2 bases, J lost 6 bases, and 2 bases stayed unmatched. This CDR3 comprises 14 residues. In DNA form, the CDR3 reads TGTGCCAGCAGTTACGTACAGGGGGCCGGGGAGCTGTTTTTT. The encoded protein is CASSYVQGAGELFF.

The chain couples TRBV7-9 to TRBJ2-7; TRBD2 aligns across 12 bases. After removal of 0 bases from V and 4 bases from J, the junction contained 7 bases not matched to a gene. Per germline, CDR1 SEHNR and CDR2 FQNEAQ (reference sequence). The CDR3 loop spans 17 amino acids. CDR3 protein: CASSLAKGGTSGYEQYF. CDR3 sequence (DNA): TGTGCCAGCAGCTTAGCTAAGGGCGGGACTAGCGGGTACGAGCAGTACTTC.

By its share, this clone is large. The chain recombines TRBV6-6 with TRBJ2-7, with 13 bases aligning to TRBD2. The V segment lost 4 bases and the J segment 3 bases; nucleotides outside the gene matches: 3. This CDR3 contains 15 residues. The germline CDR1 and CDR2 sequences are MNHNY and SVGAGI (reference sequence). The CDR3 coding sequence is TGTGCCAGCAGTTTAGGGACTAGCGGGGACTACGAGCAGTACTTC. Translation: CASSLGTSGDYEQYF.

This chain uses TRBV11-3 with TRBJ2-7; 9 bases agree with TRBD1. V trimming: 1 base; J trimming: 5 bases; junction bases outside the gene matches: 6. This CDR3 region has 15 residues. CDR1 and CDR2 (germline): SGHNT, YENEEA. The CDR3 sequence is CASSLAGTGFDEQYF. The CDR3 region has the DNA TGTGCCAGCAGCTTAGCCGGGACAGGGTTCGACGAGCAGTACTTC. The full variable domain, in which reference TRBV11-3 and TRBJ2-7 provide the parts outside the CDR3, is EAGVVQSPRYKIIEKKQPVAFWCNPISGHNTLYWYLQNLGQGPELLIRYENEEAVDDSQLPKDRFSAERLKGVDSTLKIQPAELGDSAVYLCASSLAGTGFDEQYFGPGTRLTVT.

This rearrangement joins TRBV6-5 to TRBJ1-5; D call uncertain. The germline V and J ends were trimmed by 8 bases and 2 bases, with 16 bases remaining between them. Germline values: CDR1 MNHEY, CDR2 SVGAGI. CDR3 size: 15 residues. Here the CDR3 reads CASPSESLCNQPQHF. The CDR3 DNA is TGTGCCAGCCCTTCCGAATCTCTATGCAATCAGCCCCAGCATTTT.

About this clone: The junction departs from germline at one end; a sequencing error may be responsible. J is TRBJ1-1 and V is TRBV9; D gene unclear. Germline V gene data show CDR1 as SGDLS and CDR2 as YYNGEE. The CDR3 runs to 15 residues. The CDR3 coding sequence is TGTGCCAGCAGCGTCAACCCTGCGGGGAACGCTGAAGCTTTCTTT. Amino acid sequence: CASSVNPAGNAEAFF.

The chain joins TRBV5-1 to TRBJ1-1; no clear D. This CDR3 has 12 residues. The V end lost 1 base, the J end lost 2 bases, and 3 bases lay between the germline ends. CDR1 and CDR2 (germline): SGHRS, YFSETQ. CDR3 DNA: TGCGCCAGCAGCTTGATCAACACTGAAGCTTTCTTT. It is translated as CASSLINTEAFF.

This sequence joins TRBV19 and TRBJ1-2; D unclear. The V and J ends lost 3 bases and 4 bases respectively, with 15 bases between them. CDR3 length: 15 amino acids. Germline CDR1 reads LNHDA; CDR2 reads SQIVND (reference sequence). This chain's CDR3 is CASSIGLRGSYGYTF. For the CDR3, the DNA is TGTGCCAGTAGTATCGGGTTGAGAGGGAGCTATGGCTACACCTTC.

V is TRBV29-1 and J is TRBJ1-1, with D perhaps TRBD1 (5 bases). Per the germline V gene, CDR1 is SQVTM and CDR2 is ANQGSEA. CDR3 size: 14 residues. Trimming took off 4 bases at V and 6 bases at J, with 18 bases between the two ends. CDR3 sequence: CSVVVDNRRSEAFF. Written as DNA, the CDR3 is TGCAGCGTTGTAGTGGACAACAGGCGCTCTGAAGCTTTCTTT.

J is TRBJ2-1 and V is TRBV5-1, with 9 bases matching TRBD2. Germline V gene lookup returns CDR1 SGHRS and CDR2 YFSETQ. The CDR3 length is 17 residues. J gave up 8 bases and V 3 bases, and 15 bases lay outside the gene matches. The CDR3 region has the DNA TGCGCCAGCAGCTCCGGAGTCGGCGGGGGGGCTGGGGATGAGCAGTTCTTC. This gives the protein CASSSGVGGGAGDEQFF. The whole variable domain, remainder taken from reference TRBV5-1 and TRBJ2-1, is KAGVTQTPRYLIKTRGQQVTLSCSPISGHRSVSWYQQTPGQGLQFLFEYFSETQRNKGNFPGRFSGRQFSNSRSEMNVSTLELGDSALYLCASSSGVGGGAGDEQFFGPGTRLTVL.

V usage is TRBV4-1 and J usage is TRBJ1-2; D is undetermined. Germline V gene sequence: CDR1 MGHRA, CDR2 YSYEKL. V gave up 0 bases and J gave up 8 bases, with 16 bases separating them. The CDR3 length is 15 residues. CDR3 sequence: CASSQDSAEVLGYTF. CDR3 coding DNA: TGCGCCAGCAGCCAAGACAGCGCGGAGGTATTAGGCTACACCTTC.

The rearrangement links TRBV5-1 to TRBJ2-3, with D unresolved. The CDR3 has 13 amino acids. V shed 0 bases and J shed 0 bases, with 2 bases lying between them. Germline lookup yields CDR1 SGHRS and CDR2 YFSETQ. The CDR3 DNA is TGCGCCAGCAGCTTGGCCAGCACAGATACGCAGTATTTT. This gives the protein CASSLASTDTQYF.

This chain links TRBV7-8 with TRBJ1-2; 10 positions agree with TRBD1. The CDR3 covers 16 residues. The germline CDR1 and CDR2 sequences are SGHVS and FQNEAQ. V lost 4 bases to trimming and J lost 4 bases; unmatched junction nucleotides: 9. The CDR3: CASSYPRDRGPYGYTF. CDR3 nucleotides: TGTGCCAGCAGCTACCCCCGGGACAGGGGACCCTATGGCTACACCTTC.

The chain is built from TRBV2 and TRBJ1-2; tentative D call: TRBD1 (6 bases). CDR1 and CDR2 from the germline V gene are SNHLY and FYNNEI. Trimming left V 5 bases short and J 8 bases short, with 12 bases between. This CDR3 is built from 12 residues. In nucleotides, the CDR3 is TGTGCCAGCAGTTGGGACAATTGGGGCTACACCTTC. Translating gives CASSWDNWGYTF.

The V gene is TRBV2, the J gene TRBJ2-7; 12 bases match TRBD2. Looked up from germline, CDR1 is SNHLY and CDR2 is FYNNEI. This CDR3 contains 17 residues. The J segment lost 1 base and the V segment lost 4 bases, leaving 8 bases of the junction unmatched. The CDR3 sequence: CASSVPTSGGLSYEQYF. The CDR3 DNA reads TGTGCCAGCAGTGTCCCGACTAGCGGGGGCCTTTCCTACGAGCAGTACTTC.

This clone was found a few times. The chain is built from TRBV4-1 and TRBJ1-1; 7 positions agree with TRBD1. The CDR3 length is 15 residues. Per germline, CDR1 MGHRA and CDR2 YSYEKL. The J segment lost 5 bases and the V segment lost 0 bases, leaving 6 bases of the junction unmatched. The CDR3 DNA follows: TGCGCCAGCAGCCAAGACAGGGGGTTTCATACTGAAGCTTTCTTT. Residues: CASSQDRGFHTEAFF.

By its share, this clone is large (0.1 to 1%). This rearrangement joins TRBV7-9 to TRBJ1-1, with no clear D. The CDR3 consists of 12 residues. V was cut by 6 bases and J by 0 bases, with 5 bases left in between. CDR1 is SEHNR, CDR2 FQNEAQ, per germline (reference sequence). Written as DNA, the CDR3 is TGTGCCAGCAGTACAATGAACACTGAAGCTTTCTTT. This gives the protein CASSTMNTEAFF.

The chain has TRBV4-1 and TRBJ2-7, with 7 bases lining up with TRBD1. V lost 3 bases and J lost 1; bases outside the gene matches: 6. The CDR3 is 15 amino acids. Germline V gene lookup returns CDR1 MGHRA and CDR2 YSYEKL. This CDR3 reads CASSHTTGPSYEQYF. The CDR3 bases are TGCGCCAGCAGCCATACGACAGGGCCTTCCTACGAGCAGTACTTC.

The chain is built from TRBV21-1 and TRBJ1-2. TRBV21-1 is a recognized pseudogene. The CDR3 spans 14 residues. Here the CDR3 reads CASSKVGVPYGYTF. The CDR3 DNA sequence: TGTGCCAGCAGCAAAGTGGGAGTCCCCTATGGCTACACCTTC.

This chain joins TRBV4-1 and TRBJ2-7, with TRBD1 identical over 10 bases. In germline, CDR1 is MGHRA, CDR2 YSYEKL. The length of the CDR3 is 15 residues. The trim removed 3 bases at V and 3 bases at J, leaving 5 bases unmatched. The CDR3 DNA is TGCGCCAGCAGCCACTCCGGGACAGGGGACTACGAGCAGTACTTC. It codes for CASSHSGTGDYEQYF.

The rearrangement links TRBV11-1 to TRBJ2-3; no definite D call. Trimming pared 2 bases from V and 2 bases from J, leaving 11 bases between. Per the germline V gene, CDR1 is SGHAT and CDR2 is FQDESV (reference sequence). The CDR3 contains 15 residues. Written as DNA, the CDR3 is TGTGCCAGCAGCTTAAGGTCCGCGTTCACAGATACGCAGTATTTT. Protein: CASSLRSAFTDTQYF.

The chain has TRBV19 and TRBJ1-1, with D uncertain. This CDR3 contains 13 residues. Trimming took 3 bases from V and 8 from J, leaving 13 bases between them. Germline V gives CDR1 LNHDA, CDR2 SQIVND (reference sequence). The CDR3 loop reads CASSILGYREAFF. In DNA form, the CDR3 reads TGTGCCAGTAGTATCTTAGGGTACCGAGAAGCTTTCTTT.

The chain employs TRBV4-1 and TRBJ1-1; D unclear. CDR3 length: 13 amino acids. The germline V gene encodes CDR1 MGHRA and CDR2 YSYEKL. The ends were cut back, 1 base at V and 4 bases at J, with 7 bases in the middle. The CDR3 bases are TGCGCCAGCAGCCAAGTCGCTGGCACTGAAGCTTTCTTT. Residues: CASSQVAGTEAFF.